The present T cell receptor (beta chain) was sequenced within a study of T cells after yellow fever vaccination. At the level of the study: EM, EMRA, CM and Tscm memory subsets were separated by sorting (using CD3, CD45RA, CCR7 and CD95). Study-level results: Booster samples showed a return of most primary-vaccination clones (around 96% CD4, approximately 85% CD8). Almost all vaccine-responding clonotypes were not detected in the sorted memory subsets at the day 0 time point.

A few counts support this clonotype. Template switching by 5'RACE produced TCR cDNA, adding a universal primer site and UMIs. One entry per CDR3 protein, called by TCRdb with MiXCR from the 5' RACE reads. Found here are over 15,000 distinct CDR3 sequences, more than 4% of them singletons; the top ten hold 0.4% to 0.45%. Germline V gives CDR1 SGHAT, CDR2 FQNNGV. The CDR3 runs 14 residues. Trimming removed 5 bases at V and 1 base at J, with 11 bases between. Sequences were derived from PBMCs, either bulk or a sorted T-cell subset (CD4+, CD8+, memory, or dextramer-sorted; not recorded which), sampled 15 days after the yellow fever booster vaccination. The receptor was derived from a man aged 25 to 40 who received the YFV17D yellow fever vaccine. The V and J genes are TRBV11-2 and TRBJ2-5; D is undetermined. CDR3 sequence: CASSPPASQETQYF. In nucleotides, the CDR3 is TGTGCCAGCAGCCCCCCGGCCTCCCAAGAGACCCAGTACTTC.